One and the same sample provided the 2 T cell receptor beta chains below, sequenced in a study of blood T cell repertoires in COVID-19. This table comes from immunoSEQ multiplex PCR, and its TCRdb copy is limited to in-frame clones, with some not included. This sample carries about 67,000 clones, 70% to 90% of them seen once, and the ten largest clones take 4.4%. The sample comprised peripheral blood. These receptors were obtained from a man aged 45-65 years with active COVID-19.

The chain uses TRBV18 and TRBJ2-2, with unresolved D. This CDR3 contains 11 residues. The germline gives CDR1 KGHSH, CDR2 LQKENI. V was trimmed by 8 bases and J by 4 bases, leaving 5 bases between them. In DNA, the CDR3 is TGTGCCAGCCTTAGCACCGGGGAGCTGTTTTTT. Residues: CASLSTGELFF. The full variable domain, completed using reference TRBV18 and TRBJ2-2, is NAGVMQNPRHLVRRRGQEARLRCSPMKGHSHVYWYRQLPEEGLKFMVYLQKENIIDESGMPKERFSAEFPKEGPSILRIQQVVRGDSAAYFCASLSTGELFFGEGSRLTVL.

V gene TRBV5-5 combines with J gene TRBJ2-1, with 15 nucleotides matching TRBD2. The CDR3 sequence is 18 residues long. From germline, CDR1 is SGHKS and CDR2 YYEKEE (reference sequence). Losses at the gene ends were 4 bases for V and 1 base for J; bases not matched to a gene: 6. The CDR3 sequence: CASSPGLAGGQSYNEQFF. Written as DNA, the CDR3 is TGTGCCAGCAGCCCTGGACTAGCGGGAGGGCAGTCCTACAATGAGCAGTTCTTC.